These T cell receptor beta chains were read from a single sample in a study of blood T cell repertoires in COVID-19. The protocol was immunoSEQ multiplex PCR, while the TCRdb copy is restricted to in-frame clones and leaves out a portion. Among 50,000 to 75,000 clones, more than 85% were seen once, and the ten largest hold 4.5% to 5.5%. Sequences were obtained from peripheral blood. These receptors all come from a man over 45 with active COVID-19. Each CDR3 is given with its conserved first and last residue. Each record gives: clone size, CDR3 length, J gene, V gene, D gene, CDR3 protein, CDR3 DNA. The D gene is left open where the match is weak. The listing skips clone size in some rows; elsewhere it reads once, few, many or a size class.

. 14 TRBJ2-3 TRBV28 . CATARGFGTDTQYF TGTGCCACTGCCCGGGGTTTTGGCACAGATACGCAGTATTTT
. 13 TRBJ1-1 TRBV28 . CASSTNMNTEAFF TGTGCCAGCAGTACCAACATGAACACTGAAGCTTTCTTT
. 17 TRBJ1-2 TRBV2 TRBD1 CASSSSLGQGMVNGYTF TGTGCCAGCAGTTCCTCCCTTGGACAGGGTATGGTCAATGGCTACACCTTC
. 12 TRBJ2-5 TRBV12-3/TRBV12-4 . CASSFDRETQYF TGTGCCAGCAGTTTTGACAGAGAGACCCAGTACTTC
. 15 TRBJ2-3 TRBV4-3 TRBD2 CASSHSGGAPDTQYF TGCGCCAGCAGCCATAGCGGGGGGGCCCCAGATACGCAGTATTTT
. 12 TRBJ2-5 TRBV7-9 . CASRARQETQYF TGTGCCAGCAGGGCCAGACAAGAGACCCAGTACTTC
. 14 TRBJ2-7 TRBV6-5 . CASSYSDSSYEQYF TGTGCCAGCAGTTACTCGGACAGCTCCTACGAGCAGTACTTC
. 15 TRBJ1-3 TRBV18 . CASSPAQGSGNTIYF TGTGCCAGCTCACCAGCGCAGGGTTCTGGAAACACCATATATTTT
. 13 TRBJ1-2 TRBV12-3/TRBV12-4 . CASSQAVSYGYTF TGTGCCAGCAGTCAGGCCGTGAGCTATGGCTACACCTTC
. 17 TRBJ2-5 TRBV5-6 TRBD2 CASSRRTSGKHQETQYF TGTGCCAGCAGCCGAAGGACTAGCGGGAAACACCAAGAGACCCAGTACTTC
. 13 TRBJ2-7 TRBV6-1 TRBD2 CASSEGGGGREYF TGTGCCAGCAGTGAAGGCGGCGGGGGGCGAGAGTACTTC
. 17 TRBJ1-1 TRBV5-5 TRBD1 CASSPRGQGAQDTEAFF TGTGCCAGCAGCCCCCGGGGACAGGGGGCGCAGGACACTGAAGCTTTCTTT
. 16 TRBJ2-5 TRBV2 . CATRGAGSSGGETQYF TGTGCCACCAGAGGGGCCGGGTCCTCTGGGGGCGAGACCCAGTACTTC
. 14 TRBJ2-1 TRBV19 . CASSIHRESNEQFF TGTGCCAGTAGTATTCACAGGGAAAGTAATGAGCAGTTCTTC
. 15 TRBJ1-1 TRBV7-8 . CASSLVARPNTEAFF TGTGCCAGCAGCTTAGTGGCGCGGCCGAACACTGAAGCTTTCTTT
. 12 TRBJ2-2 TRBV9 TRBD2 CASSKGLAGLFF TGTGCCAGCAGCAAAGGACTAGCGGGGCTGTTTTTT
. 19 TRBJ2-3 TRBV5-1 TRBD2 CASNLGGGGAGGSVDTQYF TGCGCCAGCAACCTTGGCGGCGGGGGGGCAGGCGGGTCGGTAGATACGCAGTATTTT
. 16 TRBJ2-5 TRBV5-4 TRBD1 CASSLFSGQRTETQYF TGTGCCAGCAGCTTGTTTTCGGGACAGAGGACAGAGACCCAGTACTTC
once 14 TRBJ1-5 TRBV2 . CASSFDRSNQPQHF TGTGCCAGCAGTTTTGACAGGAGCAATCAGCCCCAGCATTTT
. 17 TRBJ1-5 TRBV9 . CASRDWTERAGNQPQHF TGTGCCAGCAGAGACTGGACAGAGAGAGCGGGCAATCAGCCCCAGCATTTT
. 14 TRBJ2-1 TRBV28 . CASSLGGEDNEQFF TGTGCCAGCAGTTTAGGAGGGGAAGACAATGAGCAGTTCTTC
. 14 TRBJ2-2 TRBV19 TRBD2 CASKAGSNTGELFF TGTGCCAGTAAAGCGGGATCGAACACCGGGGAGCTGTTTTTT
. 15 TRBJ2-1 TRBV11-1 TRBD1 CASGRQGVIHNEQFF TGTGCCAGCGGCAGACAGGGGGTTATCCACAATGAGCAGTTCTTC
. 14 TRBJ1-3 TRBV7-6 . CASSVGGRLNTIYF TGTGCCTCATCCGTCGGGGGACGGCTAAACACCATATATTTT
. 14 TRBJ2-2 TRBV7-3 TRBD2 CASSLPGGTGELFF TGTGCCAGCAGCTTACCGGGAGGGACCGGGGAGCTGTTTTTT
. 11 TRBJ2-1 TRBV24-1 . CAISQGNEQFF TGTGCCATATCTCAGGGCAATGAGCAGTTCTTC
. 14 TRBJ1-4 TRBV4-1 . CASSQVSLNEKLFF TGCGCCAGCAGCCAAGTCAGTCTTAATGAAAAACTGTTTTTT
once 12 TRBJ2-1 TRBV5-1 . CASSLVSQEQFF TGCGCCAGCAGCTTGGTTTCGCAGGAGCAGTTCTTC
. 13 TRBJ1-5 TRBV18 . CASSPKPNQPQHF TGTGCCAGCTCACCAAAGCCCAATCAGCCCCAGCATTTT
. 10 TRBJ1-1 TRBV6-5 . CASSQLNSFF TGTGCCAGCAGTCAACTGAACTCTTTCTTT
. 15 TRBJ2-5 TRBV10-3 TRBD1 CAISTDRGNQETQYF TGTGCCATCAGTACTGACAGGGGCAACCAAGAGACCCAGTACTTC
. 15 TRBJ2-2 TRBV13 TRBD2 CASNPGLAVTGELFF TGTGCCAGCAACCCCGGACTAGCGGTTACCGGGGAGCTGTTTTTT
. 13 TRBJ1-1 TRBV20-1 . CSASRDMNTEAFF TGCAGTGCTAGTCGGGATATGAACACTGAAGCTTTCTTT
once 17 TRBJ2-5 TRBV6-2/TRBV6-3 TRBD2 CASSPGLAGISSETQYF TGTGCCAGCAGTCCCGGACTAGCGGGGATTTCGTCAGAGACCCAGTACTTC
. 14 TRBJ2-2 TRBV15 . CATSYILDTGELFF TGTGCCACCTCATACATCCTCGACACCGGGGAGCTGTTTTTT
. 13 TRBJ1-1 TRBV3-1/TRBV3-2 . CASSQSPRTEAFF TGTGCCAGCAGCCAGAGCCCGAGGACTGAAGCTTTCTTT
. 14 TRBJ1-2 TRBV4-1 . CASSHGEGVDGYTF TGCGCCAGCAGCCATGGTGAGGGGGTAGATGGCTACACCTTC
. 16 TRBJ2-2 TRBV4-3 . CASSQDMLALTGELFF TGCGCCAGCAGCCAAGATATGCTAGCATTGACCGGGGAGCTGTTTTTT
. 14 TRBJ2-7 TRBV18 . CASSPPGSSYEQYF TGTGCCAGCTCACCACCGGGCAGCTCCTACGAGCAGTACTTC
. 17 TRBJ2-7 TRBV3-1/TRBV3-2 . CASSQVWGGLSSYEQYF TGTGCCAGCAGCCAAGTTTGGGGGGGGCTGAGCTCCTACGAGCAGTACTTC
. 14 TRBJ2-7 TRBV19 . CASSIVPGNYEQYF TGTGCCAGTAGTATAGTTCCGGGTAACTACGAGCAGTACTTC
. 15 TRBJ1-1 TRBV5-4 . CASSARQARNTEAFF TGTGCCAGCAGCGCAAGACAAGCCAGAAACACTGAAGCTTTCTTT
. 15 TRBJ2-3 TRBV9 TRBD2 CASSDGRGGRDTQYF TGTGCCAGCAGCGACGGACGGGGGGGCCGGGATACGCAGTATTTT
. 18 TRBJ1-6 TRBV21-1 . CASSNRAGVERVYSPLHF TGTGCCAGCAGCAACCGGGCGGGGGTGGAGCGGGTGTATTCACCCCTCCACTTT
. 14 TRBJ2-1 TRBV7-2 . CASSPPPFRGEQFF TGTGCCAGCAGTCCGCCCCCATTTCGGGGTGAGCAGTTCTTC
. 17 TRBJ2-2 TRBV9 TRBD2 CASSGSSGSRSGGELFF TGTGCCAGCAGCGGCTCTAGCGGGAGTAGATCAGGCGGGGAGCTGTTTTTT
. 14 TRBJ1-2 TRBV11-2 . CASTLTQGDYGYTF TGTGCCAGCACCCTAACACAGGGCGACTATGGCTACACCTTC
. 16 TRBJ1-4 TRBV5-5 TRBD1 CASSLGVGQSEGKLFF TGTGCCAGCAGCTTGGGCGTGGGACAGTCGGAAGGAAAACTGTTTTTT
. 15 TRBJ2-7 TRBV7-2 . CASSSDSLSSYEQYF TGTGCCAGCAGCTCGGACAGCTTAAGCTCCTACGAGCAGTACTTC
. 17 TRBJ1-2 TRBV11-3 TRBD1 CASSFVWSGQGDYGYTF TGTGCCAGCAGCTTTGTCTGGTCGGGACAGGGGGACTATGGCTACACCTTC
. 16 TRBJ2-7 TRBV27 . CASSLSRDRPNYEQYF TGTGCCAGCAGTTTATCGAGAGACAGACCTAACTACGAGCAGTACTTC
. 15 TRBJ2-5 TRBV9 . CASSVEVTAWETQYF TGTGCCAGCAGCGTAGAGGTGACTGCATGGGAGACCCAGTACTTC
. 14 TRBJ1-2 TRBV4-1 TRBD1 CASSPGTGGYGYTF TGCGCCAGCAGTCCCGGGACAGGCGGTTATGGCTACACCTTC
. 13 TRBJ2-7 TRBV28 TRBD1 CASSFPGGGEQYF TGTGCCAGCAGTTTTCCAGGGGGCGGCGAGCAGTACTTC